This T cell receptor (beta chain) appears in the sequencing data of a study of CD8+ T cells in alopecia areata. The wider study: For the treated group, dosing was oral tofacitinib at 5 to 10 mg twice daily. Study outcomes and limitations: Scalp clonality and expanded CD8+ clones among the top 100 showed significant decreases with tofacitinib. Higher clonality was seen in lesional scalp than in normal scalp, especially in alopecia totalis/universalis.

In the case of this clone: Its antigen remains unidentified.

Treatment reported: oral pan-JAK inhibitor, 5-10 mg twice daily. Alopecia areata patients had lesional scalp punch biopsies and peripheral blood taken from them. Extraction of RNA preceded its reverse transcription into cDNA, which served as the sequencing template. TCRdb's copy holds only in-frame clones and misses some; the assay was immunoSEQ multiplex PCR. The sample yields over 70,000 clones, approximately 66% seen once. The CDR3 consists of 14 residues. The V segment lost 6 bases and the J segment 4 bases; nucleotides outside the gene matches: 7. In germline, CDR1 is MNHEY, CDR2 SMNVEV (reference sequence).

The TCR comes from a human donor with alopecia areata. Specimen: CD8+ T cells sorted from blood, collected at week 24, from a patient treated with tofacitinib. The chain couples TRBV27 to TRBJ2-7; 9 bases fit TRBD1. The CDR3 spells CASSSGTGKYEQYF. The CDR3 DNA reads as TGTGCCAGCAGCTCAGGGACAGGGAAGTACGAGCAGTACTTC.